One sample yielded the 13 T cell receptor beta chains listed below, sequenced in a study of blood T cells in healthy people across ages. The second PCR ran about 6 to 12 cycles with a sample-barcoded 5' primer and J-beta primers. In TCRdb, the 5' RACE reads were re-called with MiXCR into one record per CDR3 protein. Found here are some 1.1 million distinct CDR3 sequences, 35% to 40% of them singletons; the top ten hold roughly 14%. The sequencing sample was made of blood. These receptors originate from a young man in good health.

The rearrangement links TRBV21-1 to TRBJ2-7; TRBD1 is taken as the D call from the table, unchecked against the DNA. TRBV21-1 is classified as a pseudogene. This CDR3 spans 14 amino acids. CDR3: CASSKGQGTYEQYF. The DNA for the CDR3 is TGTGCCAGCAGCAAAGGACAGGGAACCTACGAGCAGTACTTC.

This sequence joins TRBV4-3 and TRBJ1-1; D might be TRBD1 (6 bases). In germline, CDR1 is LGHNA, CDR2 YSLEER. This CDR3 is built from 16 residues. The germline V and J ends were trimmed by 0 bases and 0 bases, with 11 bases remaining between them. CDR3 loop: CASSQDWGAMNTEAFF. The DNA for the CDR3 is TGCGCCAGCAGCCAAGATTGGGGGGCCATGAACACTGAAGCTTTCTTT.

This clonotype was seen more than once but under ten times. V and J are TRBV27 and TRBJ1-2, with 9 bases aligning to TRBD1. The CDR3 spans 16 residues. V lost 2 bases to trimming and J lost 7 bases; unmatched junction nucleotides: 11. Per the germline V gene, CDR1 is MNHEY and CDR2 is SMNVEV (reference sequence). CDR3 DNA: TGTGCCAGCAGTTTAATTATGGGACAGGGTCTCTTTGGCTACACCTTC. Translated: CASSLIMGQGLFGYTF.

V usage is TRBV6-6 and J usage is TRBJ2-1; either TRBD1 or TRBD2 may supply D (6 bases each). Germline V gene data show CDR1 as MNHNY and CDR2 as SVGAGI (reference sequence). Deletions cut 6 bases from V and 6 bases from J, with 15 bases between. There are 14 residues in the CDR3. CDR3 sequence reads: CASSSGGPSNEQFF. DNA for the CDR3: TGTGCCAGCAGCAGTGGGGGGCCGTCCAATGAGCAGTTCTTC.

The chain combines TRBV5-1 with TRBJ2-3; TRBD1 is a possible D gene (6 bases). The V gene lost 3 bases and the J gene lost 1 base, with 12 bases spanning the gap. Germline values: CDR1 SGHRS, CDR2 YFSETQ. This CDR3 has 15 amino acids. CDR3 DNA sequence: TGCGCCAGCAGCTCGTATGACAGGCGCACAGATACGCAGTATTTT. Translated, it gives CASSSYDRRTDTQYF.

This clonotype has just a few counts. CDR3 in amino acids: CASSGRQGSTEETQYF. The CDR3 DNA follows: TGTGCCAGCAGCGGGAGGCAAGGATCTACTGAAGAGACCCAGTACTTC. The chain is built from TRBV9 and TRBJ2-5, with D possibly being TRBD2 (5 bases). The germline CDR1 and CDR2 sequences are SGDLS and YYNGEE. This CDR3 has 16 residues. V lost 3 bases and J 3 bases, leaving 18 bases between the germline ends.

In this sample, this clonotype turned up a few times. This sequence joins TRBV27 and TRBJ1-5, with D possibly TRBD1 on 5 matching bases. The V gene's germline CDR1 is MNHEY and CDR2 SMNVEV (reference sequence). The length of the CDR3 is 14 residues. Trimming pared 8 bases from V and 5 bases from J, leaving 16 bases between. In DNA, the CDR3 is TGTGCCAGCCGTCCGGGGCTAGAAGATCAGCCCCAGCATTTT. Translating it yields CASRPGLEDQPQHF.

The chain has TRBV9 and TRBJ2-7, with a weak D call TRBD2 (6 bases). Germline CDR1 reads SGDLS; CDR2 reads YYNGEE. V was clipped by 7 bases and J by 7 bases, with 9 bases between them. This CDR3 comprises 10 residues. The CDR3 nucleotides are TGTGCCAGCGGAGGGAATGAGCAGTACTTC. It encodes CASGGNEQYF.

The chain links TRBV9 to TRBJ2-1; D may be TRBD2 (6 bases). The J call may be mistaken, given a closer DNA end match to TRBJ2-7. The CDR3 is made up of 18 amino acids. Germline V gene data show CDR1 as SGDLS and CDR2 as YYNGEE. The CDR3 nucleotides are TGTGCCAGCAGCGCCGATCCTCGGGACTTAAGCTCCTACAATGAGCAGTACTTC. This sequence encodes CASSADPRDLSSYNEQYF.

This sequence joins TRBV9 and TRBJ1-5; no reliable D call. CDR1 and CDR2 from the germline V gene are SGDLS and YYNGEE. Trimming shortened V by 0 bases and J by 9 bases, and 10 bases separated the two germline ends. The CDR3 contains 13 residues. The CDR3 here is CASSVGASRPQHF. CDR3 DNA sequence: TGTGCCAGCAGCGTAGGGGCATCCCGGCCCCAGCATTTT.

The chain is built from TRBV20-1 and TRBJ2-3; no clear D. Germline loops: CDR1 DFQATT, CDR2 SNEGSKA (reference sequence). This CDR3 is 12 amino acids long. V was cut by 3 bases and J by 2 bases, with 6 bases left in between. CDR3 amino acids: CSASQNTDTQYF. CDR3 bases: TGCAGTGCTAGCCAGAACACAGATACGCAGTATTTT.

The V and J genes are TRBV3-1 and TRBJ2-7; 11 nucleotides agree with TRBD2. J lost 6 bases, V lost 4 bases, and 2 bases had no gene match. This CDR3 region has 13 residues. Looked up from germline, CDR1 is LGHDT and CDR2 is YNNKEL (reference sequence). For the CDR3, the DNA is TGTGCCAGCAGCCCCGGACTAGCGGGCGAGCAGTACTTC. It specifies CASSPGLAGEQYF.

This clonotype was counted between two and nine times. This chain uses TRBV7-3 with TRBJ1-2; TRBD1 matches 9 bases. CDR1 and CDR2 from the germline V gene are SGHTA and FQGTGA. J gave up 4 bases and V 3 bases, and 9 bases lay outside the gene matches. This CDR3 region has 16 residues. For the CDR3, the DNA is TGTGCCAGCAGCTTTAAGGGACAGGGCGATCTCTATGGCTACACCTTC. Translation: CASSFKGQGDLYGYTF.